This T cell receptor beta chain was sequenced for a study of blood T cells in healthy people across ages (dated by TCRdb to between 2015 and 2017). Background for the entire study: In model experiments, template switching captured about one uniquely barcoded TCR beta cDNA molecule for every two T cells. Using deep sequencing normalized with unique cDNA molecular identifiers, the study measured how TCR beta repertoire diversity changes with age. The donors were split into four age groups: young (average about 15 years), middle-aged (about 40), aged (around 67) and long-lived (under 85). To avoid experimental bias, donors of different ages were distributed randomly across sequencing lanes. Two additional independent replicas of 1 million unique cDNA reads from the same blood draw were analyzed for two donors (one aged 18 to 30 and one aged 80 or older).

As to this clonotype: The target of this receptor is not known. There are no base qualities to consult, and no much larger clone falls within one base.

The 35 to 40 donors, aged about 6 to 95 years, were systemically healthy Caucasian individuals from Russia. About 9.8 milliliters of peripheral blood were drawn from each donor into EDTA-treated Vacutainer tubes. PBMCs were isolated by Ficoll-Paque density-gradient centrifugation, with at least 7 million obtained per sample. Total RNA, at least 5 micrograms per sample, was extracted from PBMCs with Trizol reagent. Naive CD45RAhigh/CD27high T cell percentages were measured by flow cytometry on a PBMC aliquot from every donor. Libraries were made using 5' RACE. These reads were obtained on an Illumina HiSeq 2500. A second PCR of about 6 to 11 cycles was run with a J-beta primer mix and a sample-barcoded 5' primer. A template-switch 5' adaptor carrying 12 random nucleotides introduced a unique molecular identifier onto each TCR beta cDNA molecule. Each sample yielded at least 2.5 million CDR3-containing paired-end reads. The Mint cDNA synthesis kit, primed by a TRBC-specific oligonucleotide, was used to synthesize first-strand cDNA from all RNA. All cDNA was treated with uracil-DNA glycosylase and then went through a first 18-cycle PCR with the universal primers M1SS and BC2_uni_R. As for how the authors treated the data: For normalization, 1 million high-quality reads were randomly selected from each sample, with every read carrying a distinct molecular identifier. Reads with shared molecular identifiers were discarded instead of being binned into consensus sequences. MiTCR, set to a Q25 quality threshold and the strictest error-elimination algorithm, was used for CDR3 identification, clonotype clustering and error correction. A nonparametric unseen species model using Euler transformation provided a lower-bound estimate of total TCR beta diversity. TCRdb reprocessing: public reads trimmed at Q25 with fastp, clones called with MiXCR, in-frame beta chains kept. Rows matching on CDR3 protein sequence are summarized as one entry with the most common DNA and genes. It is TCRdb's table, rather than the study itself, that gives the V and J calls and clone size. This sample is represented by about 970,000 distinct CDR3 sequences; roughly 51% of them were singletons. The biggest ten clones account for about 20% of the sample.

V lost 9 bases and J lost 2 bases; the stretch between them is 15 bases long. From the cysteine through the phenylalanine, the CDR3 covers 14 amino acids. The retained sequence is limited to the CDR3, 42 bases, with the frame set at the first base. What the work shows at the level of the full study, not this receptor alone: As age increased, observed TCR beta diversity per million T cells dropped in a roughly linear way, and a significant reduction was already evident by age 40. Estimates of total diversity based on one million sequenced T cells were regarded as lower bounds and as underestimates. Compared with the aged group, the long-lived group had more naive CD4+ T cells, fewer expanded clones and increased TCR diversity, suggesting age selection. A strong correlation was found between observed TCR beta diversity and the percentage of naive T cells measured by flow cytometry. Since profiling was done on bulk unsorted PBMCs, naive and antigen-experienced compartments could not be conclusively compared. Because donor CMV infection status was unknown, age-related changes in expanded clonotypes were potentially confounded.

The rearrangement joined TRBV12-3 or TRBV12-4 to TRBJ2-3; no D segment can be confidently identified. The sample comprised blood. This receptor was obtained from a woman aged 55-75 years in good health. The CDR3 has the sequence CASFGELVTDTQYF. The nucleotides are TGTGCCAGTTTTGGGGAATTGGTCACAGATACGCAGTATTTT.